This T cell receptor (beta chain) is drawn from a study of T cell responses to AZD1222 COVID-19 vaccine. General study results and limits: Clonal diversity was possibly underestimated; the donors were predominantly white British and more often female.

Clones were read by immunoSEQ multiplex PCR, and TCRdb kept only the in-frame ones, dropping some. In the table there are some 110,000 clones, over 75% of which are singletons. The CDR3 covers 14 residues. V was clipped by 0 bases and J by 4 bases, with 10 bases between them. Germline CDR1 GTSNPN, CDR2 SVGIG (reference sequence). Notes on this clone: What it recognizes is unknown.

This chain joins TRBV30 and TRBJ2-1, with D uncertain. This TCR derives from an adult in good health. The sequencing here drew on peripheral blood, taken on day 0 of MenACWY control vaccination. The DNA for the CDR3 is TGTGCCTGGAGTGTAACTTCGAGATACAATGAGCAGTTCTTC. It specifies CAWSVTSRYNEQFF. The full variable domain, completed using reference TRBV30 and TRBJ2-1, is SQTIHQWPATLVQPVGSPLSLECTVEGTSNPNLYWYRQAAGRGLQLLFYSVGIGQISSEVPQNLSASRPQDRQFILSSKKLLLSDSGFYLCAWSVTSRYNEQFFGPGTRLTVL.